This T cell receptor beta chain was sequenced during a study of blood T cell repertoires in COVID-19 (dated by TCRdb to the early 2020s). At the level of the whole study: Samples covering the acute and convalescent phases of COVID-19 were provided by collaborators in the United States, Italy and Spain. Where available, HLA class I and class II types were taken from metadata supplied by the sample provider and were not determined by assay-based typing. Samples came from the ongoing ImmuneRACE study (first 160 participants) plus 1,254 subjects from 6 global collaborators. The material from the prospective study consisted of cDNA or gDNA derived from T cells, B-cell-depleted T cells, or PBMCs. The repertoires were made available in a free public database intended to serve as a resource for research on the immune response to SARS-CoV-2. Nearly every sample came with metadata listing a de-identified subject ID, COVID-19 status, age in years and sex. Subjects who had been exposed to COVID-19, were actively infected with it, or had recovered from it provided the deeply sampled blood TCRbeta repertoires that made up the dataset. Paper-wide results and their limitations: The amount of clinical and demographic metadata varied by source and participant and was provided uncurated.

A note on this clone: What antigen it recognizes has not been identified. No base-level quality is on record; no much larger clone is a single base apart.

TCRbeta CDR3 regions were amplified from genomic DNA by means of the immunoSEQ Assay, a bias-controlled multiplex PCR. As for the authors' bioinformatics: The number of nucleated cells in each sample was estimated by amplification of reference gene primers within the assay. To quantify the absolute abundance of each unique TCRbeta CDR3 rearrangement, sequence reads were collapsed and filtered. For each sample, productive Simpson clonality was calculated by taking the square root of Simpson's diversity index across productive rearrangements. Drawn from immuneACCESS, this table holds only the in-frame rearrangements with V and J called that TCRdb kept. Clones are partly lost; checked studies trace under half to an unresolved V gene and leave the rest unexplained. V and J calls and clone size follow that table, whereas D and trimming were derived from the DNA. The table for this sample lists about 76,000 clones; 70% to 90% of them were counted only once. The ten largest make up 15% to 20% of the sample.

Collaborating institutions collected whole blood in K2EDTA tubes following their own protocols. Collaborator samples were shipped for TCRbeta analysis as frozen whole blood, isolated PBMCs, or DNA extracted from either sample type. The CDR3 sequence holds 15 residues, the cysteine and phenylalanine included. The kept DNA is CDR3 alone, 45 bases in frame from the first base. Clipping removes 3 bases from V and 5 bases from J, with 4 as the unmatched junction base count. As encoded in the germline V gene, CDR1 is KGHSY while CDR2 is FQNENV. Recombination connected TRBV16 to TRBJ1-5, and 10 bases in between align with TRBD1. Input material: peripheral blood. This receptor was obtained from a human donor in a cohort sampled during active COVID-19. The CDR3 has the sequence CASSQGQGTYQPQHF. The sequenced DNA is TGTGCCAGCAGCCAGGGACAGGGGACATATCAGCCCCAGCATTTT. Extended through the reference TRBV16 and TRBJ1-5 proteins, this CDR3 yields the full variable domain: GEEVAQTPKHLVRGEGQKAKLYCAPIKGHSYVFWYQQVLKNEFKFLISFQNENVFDETGMPKERFSAKCLPNSPCSLEIQATKLEDSAVYFCASSQGQGTYQPQHFGDGTRLSIL.